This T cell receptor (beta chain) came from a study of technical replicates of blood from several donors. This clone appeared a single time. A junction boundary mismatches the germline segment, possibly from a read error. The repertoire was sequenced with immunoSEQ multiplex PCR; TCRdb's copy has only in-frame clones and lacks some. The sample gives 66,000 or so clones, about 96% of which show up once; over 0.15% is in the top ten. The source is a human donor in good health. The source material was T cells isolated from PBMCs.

Here the CDR3 DNA reads TGTGCTAGCAGCCCCCTCAGAGGCGGGGAGCAGTACTTC. Amino acid sequence: CASSPLRGGEQYF. This chain connects TRBV7-7 to TRBJ2-7; a weak D match, TRBD2 (5 bases). This CDR3 has 13 residues. Germline values: CDR1 SSHAT, CDR2 FNYEAQ (reference sequence).